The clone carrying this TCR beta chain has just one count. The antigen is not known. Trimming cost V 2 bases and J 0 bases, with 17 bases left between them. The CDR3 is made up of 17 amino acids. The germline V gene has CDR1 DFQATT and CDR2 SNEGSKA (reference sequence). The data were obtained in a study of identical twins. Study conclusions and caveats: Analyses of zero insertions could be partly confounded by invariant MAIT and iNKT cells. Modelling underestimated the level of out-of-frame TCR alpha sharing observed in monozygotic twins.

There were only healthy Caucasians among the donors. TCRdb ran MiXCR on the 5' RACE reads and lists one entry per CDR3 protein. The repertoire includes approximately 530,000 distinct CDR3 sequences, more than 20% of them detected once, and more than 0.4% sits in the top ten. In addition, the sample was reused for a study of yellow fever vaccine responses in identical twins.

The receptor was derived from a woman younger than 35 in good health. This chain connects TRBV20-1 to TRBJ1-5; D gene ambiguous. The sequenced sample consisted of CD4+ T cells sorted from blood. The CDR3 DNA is TGCAGTGCTAGACCCCATTCGTCGGCGGATAGCAATCAGCCCCAGCATTTT. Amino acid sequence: CSARPHSSADSNQPQHF.